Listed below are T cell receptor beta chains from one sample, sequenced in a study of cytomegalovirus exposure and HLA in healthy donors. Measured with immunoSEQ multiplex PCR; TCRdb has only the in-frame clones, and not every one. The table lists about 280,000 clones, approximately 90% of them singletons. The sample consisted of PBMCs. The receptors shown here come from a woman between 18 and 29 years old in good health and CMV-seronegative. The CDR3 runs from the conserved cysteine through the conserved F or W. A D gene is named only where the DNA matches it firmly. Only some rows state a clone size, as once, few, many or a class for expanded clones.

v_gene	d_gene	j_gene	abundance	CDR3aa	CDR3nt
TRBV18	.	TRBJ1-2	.	CASSPAQDNGGYTF	TGTGCCAGCTCACCAGCGCAGGATAACGGAGGCTACACCTTC
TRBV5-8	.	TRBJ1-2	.	CASSLARGYGYTF	TGTGCCAGCAGCTTGGCCAGGGGATACGGCTACACCTTC
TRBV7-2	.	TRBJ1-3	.	CASSLGVGNTIYF	TGTGCCAGCAGCTTAGGCGTCGGGAACACCATATATTTT
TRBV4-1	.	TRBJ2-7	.	CASSQEWQTYEQYF	TGCGCCAGCAGCCAAGAATGGCAGACATACGAGCAGTACTTC
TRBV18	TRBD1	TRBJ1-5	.	CASSPTGGRQPQHF	TGTGCCAGCTCACCAACAGGGGGGAGGCAGCCCCAGCATTTT
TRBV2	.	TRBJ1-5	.	CASSQQQANQPQHF	TGTGCCAGCAGTCAACAACAGGCGAATCAGCCCCAGCATTTT
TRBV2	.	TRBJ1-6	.	CASSAFRGSGVGNSPLHF	TGTGCCAGCAGTGCGTTCAGGGGAAGCGGAGTTGGTAATTCACCCCTCCACTTT
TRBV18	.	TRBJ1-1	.	CASSGRENTEAFF	TGTGCCAGCTCAGGACGGGAGAACACTGAAGCTTTCTTT
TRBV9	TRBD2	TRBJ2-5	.	CASSALAGATETQYF	TGTGCCAGCAGCGCACTAGCGGGGGCTACAGAGACCCAGTACTTC
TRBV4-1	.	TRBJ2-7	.	CASSPKTIGTYEQYF	TGCGCCAGCAGCCCCAAGACGATCGGGACCTACGAGCAGTACTTC
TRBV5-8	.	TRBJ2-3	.	CASSYRTDTQYF	TGTGCCAGCAGCTACAGAACAGATACGCAGTATTTT
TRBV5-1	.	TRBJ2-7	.	CASSWTEGLFGEQYF	TGCGCCAGCAGCTGGACGGAGGGCCTTTTCGGCGAGCAGTACTTC
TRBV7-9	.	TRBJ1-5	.	CASSTGGNQPQHF	TGTGCCAGCAGCACCGGGGGGAATCAGCCCCAGCATTTT
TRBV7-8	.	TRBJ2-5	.	CASSLESAGWETQYF	TGTGCCAGCAGCTTAGAATCGGCGGGGTGGGAGACCCAGTACTTC
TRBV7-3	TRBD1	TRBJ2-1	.	CASSSVGTGNHEQFF	TGTGCCAGCAGCTCGGTGGGGACAGGGAACCATGAGCAGTTCTTC
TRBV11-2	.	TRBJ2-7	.	CASSLAGYSSYEQYF	TGTGCCAGCAGCTTAGCAGGGTATAGTTCCTACGAGCAGTACTTC
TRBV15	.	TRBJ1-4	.	CATSREGGLSEKLFF	TGTGCCACCAGCAGAGAGGGGGGGCTTAGTGAAAAACTGTTTTTT
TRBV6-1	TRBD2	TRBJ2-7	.	CASSVRLAGISYEQYF	TGTGCCAGCAGTGTTAGACTAGCGGGTATCTCCTACGAGCAGTACTTC
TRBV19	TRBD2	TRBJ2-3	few	CASRPRGDTDTQYF	TGTGCCAGCCGCCCCCGGGGGGACACAGATACGCAGTATTTT
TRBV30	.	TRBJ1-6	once	CAWSVGLFTAGPLYNSPLHF	TGTGCCTGGAGTGTCGGTCTTTTTACTGCGGGGCCCCTATATAATTCACCCCTCCACTTT
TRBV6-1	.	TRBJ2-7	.	CASSEAVDSAYEQYF	TGTGCCAGCAGTGAAGCAGTGGACAGTGCCTACGAGCAGTACTTC
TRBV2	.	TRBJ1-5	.	CASSGGQNYQPQHF	TGTGCCAGCAGTGGGGGGCAGAACTATCAGCCCCAGCATTTT
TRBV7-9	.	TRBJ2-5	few	CASSFAGLETQYF	TGTGCCAGCAGCTTCGCGGGGCTCGAGACCCAGTACTTC
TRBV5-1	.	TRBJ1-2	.	CASSLAMGMGRGYGYTF	TGCGCCAGCAGCTTGGCCATGGGGATGGGCCGGGGCTATGGCTACACCTTC
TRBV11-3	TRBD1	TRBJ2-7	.	CASSSNSLAGWDSYEQYF	TGTGCCAGCAGCTCAAATAGCCTAGCCGGATGGGACAGTTACGAGCAGTACTTC
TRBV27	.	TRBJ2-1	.	CASSFYGDNEQFF	TGTGCCAGCAGTTTTTACGGGGATAATGAGCAGTTCTTC
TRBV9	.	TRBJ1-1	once	CASSLRGSGGQAFF	TGTGCCAGCAGCCTTAGGGGGTCGGGGGGGCAAGCTTTCTTT
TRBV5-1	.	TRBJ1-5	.	CASSPQGTAGNQPQHF	TGCGCCAGCAGCCCCCAGGGTACGGCGGGCAATCAGCCCCAGCATTTT
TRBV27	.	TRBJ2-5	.	CASSSRETQYF	TGTGCCAGCAGTTCGAGAGAGACCCAGTACTTC
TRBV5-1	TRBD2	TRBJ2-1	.	CASSYLAGRGPYNEQFF	TGCGCCAGCAGCTATCTAGCGGGGCGGGGGCCCTACAATGAGCAGTTCTTC
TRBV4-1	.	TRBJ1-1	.	CASSLPGSPGGVTEAFF	TGCGCCAGCAGCCTACCTGGTAGTCCAGGAGGAGTTACTGAAGCTTTCTTT
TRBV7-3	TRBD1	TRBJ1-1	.	CASSPTGGTPEAFF	TGTGCCAGCAGCCCTACAGGGGGAACCCCTGAAGCTTTCTTT
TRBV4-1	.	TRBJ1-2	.	CASSQVIYYGYTF	TGCGCCAGCAGCCAAGTAATTTACTATGGCTACACCTTC
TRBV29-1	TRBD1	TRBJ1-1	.	CSVRGLNTEAFF	TGCAGCGTCAGGGGGCTAAACACTGAAGCTTTCTTT
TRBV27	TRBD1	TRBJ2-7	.	CASSPGTGPYEQYF	TGTGCCAGCAGTCCCGGGACAGGGCCATACGAGCAGTACTTC
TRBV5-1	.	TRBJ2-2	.	CASSLKTSSTGELFF	TGCGCCAGCAGCTTAAAAACTAGCAGCACCGGGGAGCTGTTTTTT
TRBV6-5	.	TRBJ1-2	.	CASSAAQGYYGYTF	TGTGCCAGCAGTGCCGCGCAGGGTTACTATGGCTACACCTTC
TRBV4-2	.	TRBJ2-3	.	CASSQVSSSEADTQYF	TGTGCCAGCAGCCAAGTTTCGTCTAGCGAAGCAGATACGCAGTATTTT
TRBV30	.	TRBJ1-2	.	CAWSPRGLTANYGYTF	TGTGCCTGGAGCCCAAGGGGACTGACAGCTAACTATGGCTACACCTTC
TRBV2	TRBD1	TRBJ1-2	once	CASSEGAGGNYGYTF	TGTGCCAGCAGTGAAGGGGCAGGGGGAAACTATGGCTACACCTTC
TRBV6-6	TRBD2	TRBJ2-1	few	CASSNSGVEQFF	TGTGCCAGCAGTAATAGCGGGGTAGAGCAGTTCTTC
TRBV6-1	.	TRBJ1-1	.	CASIINTEAFF	TGTGCCAGCATTATTAACACTGAAGCTTTCTTT
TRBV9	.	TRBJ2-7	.	CASSVESGTQYGQYF	TGTGCCAGCAGCGTAGAGTCCGGGACTCAATACGGGCAGTACTTC
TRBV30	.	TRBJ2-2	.	CAWSPGAGGELFF	TGTGCCTGGAGTCCTGGGGCTGGCGGGGAGCTGTTTTTT
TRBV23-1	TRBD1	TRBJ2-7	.	CASSQSHRGRNTYEQYF	TGCGCCAGCAGTCAATCCCACAGGGGTCGGAACACCTACGAGCAGTACTTC
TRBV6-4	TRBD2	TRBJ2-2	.	CASSPTSGGTGELFF	TGTGCCAGCAGTCCGACTAGCGGGGGCACCGGGGAGCTGTTTTTT
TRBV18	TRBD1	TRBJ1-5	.	CASSSMDRGLNQPQHF	TGTGCCAGCTCCTCTATGGACAGGGGGCTCAATCAGCCCCAGCATTTT
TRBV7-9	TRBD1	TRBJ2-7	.	CASSLAVGTGERYEQYF	TGTGCCAGCAGCTTAGCGGTAGGGACAGGGGAGAGGTACGAGCAGTACTTC
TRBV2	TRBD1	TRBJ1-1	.	CASSGDRENTEAFF	TGTGCCAGCAGTGGGGACAGGGAGAACACTGAAGCTTTCTTT
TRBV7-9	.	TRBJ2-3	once	CSSSQQTDTQYF	TGTTCCAGCAGCCAACAGACAGATACGCAGTATTTT
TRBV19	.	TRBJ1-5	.	CASIPGRLRTSGATLLNQPQHF	TGTGCCAGTATTCCCGGGAGATTGAGGACAAGCGGGGCGACCCTACTTAATCAGCCCCAGCATTTT
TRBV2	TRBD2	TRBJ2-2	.	CASSLWTSGKDGELFF	TGTGCCAGCAGTTTATGGACTAGCGGGAAAGACGGGGAGCTGTTTTTT
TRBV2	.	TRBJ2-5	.	CASSVRANQETQYF	TGTGCCAGCAGTGTCAGGGCAAACCAAGAGACCCAGTACTTC
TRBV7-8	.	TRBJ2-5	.	CASSSVQGMETQYF	TGTGCCAGCAGCTCCGTACAGGGAATGGAGACCCAGTACTTC
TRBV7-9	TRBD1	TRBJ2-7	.	CSSSPTGTETYEQYF	TGTTCCAGCAGCCCGACCGGGACAGAAACCTACGAGCAGTACTTC
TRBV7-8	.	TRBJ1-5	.	CASSLVHLPGGNQPQHF	TGTGCCAGCAGCTTAGTTCACCTCCCGGGGGGCAATCAGCCCCAGCATTTT
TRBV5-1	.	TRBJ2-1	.	CASSFQGLRENEQFF	TGCGCCAGCAGCTTTCAGGGGTTGAGGGAGAATGAGCAGTTCTTC
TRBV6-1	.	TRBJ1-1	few	CASSRGNTEAFF	TGTGCCAGCAGTCGGGGGAACACTGAAGCTTTCTTT